A selection of T cell receptor beta chains follows, all from one sample in a study of CD8 T cells in ankylosing spondylitis. TCRdb re-called the 5' RACE reads through MiXCR, storing one row per CDR3 protein. The sample records a few hundred thousand distinct CDR3 sequences, less than 10% being singletons. Sequenced sample: blood, either unsorted or a sorted T cell fraction (not recorded which). The receptors shown here come from a male donor with ankylosing spondylitis. Each CDR3 is given with its conserved first and last residue. A D gene is named only where the DNA matches it firmly. A row's size may be missing; if present it is once, few, many or a size class.

D gene	clone size	V gene	J gene	CDR3 DNA	CDR3 protein
.	.	TRBV29-1	TRBJ2-7	TGCAGCGTTGGGAGGGCGAGGGGCGAGCAGTACTTC	CSVGRARGEQYF
.	.	TRBV5-1	TRBJ2-2	TGCGCCAGCAGCTTGGATGTAACAGACACCGGGGAGCTGTTTTTT	CASSLDVTDTGELFF
.	few	TRBV12-3/TRBV12-4	TRBJ1-2	TGTGCCAGCAGGGCAGGGACCGCTAACTATGGCTACACCTTC	CASRAGTANYGYTF
TRBD2	.	TRBV29-1	TRBJ2-1	TGCAGCGTTAAAGCCATAGCGGGAAGTGTCTATGAGCAGTTCTTC	CSVKAIAGSVYEQFF
.	.	TRBV13	TRBJ2-3	TGTGCCAGCAGCCGGACGGGGGCGGCAAGCACAGATACGCAGTATTTT	CASSRTGAASTDTQYF
TRBD2	.	TRBV5-1	TRBJ2-7	TGCGCCAGCAGCCCGGGACTAGATTTCTACGAGCAGTACTTC	CASSPGLDFYEQYF
.	many	TRBV12-3/TRBV12-4	TRBJ2-7	TGTGCCAGCAGTTTCCAAGGGAACGAGCAGTACTTC	CASSFQGNEQYF
TRBD1	few	TRBV29-1	TRBJ2-1	TGCAGCGTTGAGGTTGGGACAGGGAAGTTCTTC	CSVEVGTGKFF
.	.	TRBV12-3/TRBV12-4	TRBJ2-2	TGTGCCAGCAGTCAACAGGGGACTAACACCGGGGAGCTGTTTTTT	CASSQQGTNTGELFF
.	many	TRBV27	TRBJ2-7	TGTGCCAGCAGTTTAGCGGGGACAGCTTTGAGGCAGTACTTC	CASSLAGTALRQYF
TRBD1	.	TRBV6-5	TRBJ1-2	TGTGCCAGCAGATTAGACAGGGACTATGGCTACACCTTC	CASRLDRDYGYTF
TRBD2	.	TRBV18	TRBJ2-3	TGTGCCAGCTCACTTACCAGACTAGCGGGAGACCCAGATACGCAGTATTTT	CASSLTRLAGDPDTQYF
.	many	TRBV6-1	TRBJ1-2	TGTGCCAGCAGTCCCCGCAGGGGAAACTATGGCTACACCTTC	CASSPRRGNYGYTF
TRBD2	.	TRBV20-1	TRBJ2-3	TGCAGTGCCCCACCGCGGGGGGGCTATGGCAGCACAGATACGCAGTATTTT	CSAPPRGGYGSTDTQYF
TRBD1	.	TRBV7-2	TRBJ2-7	TGTGCCAGCAGCGGTGGCAGGGGGAACTCCTACGAGCAGTACTTC	CASSGGRGNSYEQYF
TRBD2	.	TRBV11-1	TRBJ2-1	TGTGCCAGCAGCTTACCTGGGACTAGCGGGGCCAAGCAGTTCTTC	CASSLPGTSGAKQFF
.	few	TRBV29-1	TRBJ2-1	TGCAGCGTTAGAGGGGAGTTGAGAGCCAATGAGCAGTTCTTC	CSVRGELRANEQFF
TRBD1	.	TRBV12-3/TRBV12-4	TRBJ2-3	TGTGCCAGCAGTTTCCAGATGGACAGGGCCACAGATACGCAGTATTTT	CASSFQMDRATDTQYF
TRBD1	few	TRBV27	TRBJ2-7	TGTGCCAGCAGTTTAGACAGGGGGCCGGGGGAGCAGTACTTC	CASSLDRGPGEQYF
TRBD2	many	TRBV2	TRBJ2-2	TGTGCCAGCAGACCCCCGGGACTAGCGGGACCTTTTGGCGGGGAGCTGTTTTTT	CASRPPGLAGPFGGELFF
.	.	TRBV6-4	TRBJ1-1	TGTGCCAGCAGTCACCGGTTAAGCAGGGATGGGTACCCTATTGCTGAAGCTTTCTTT	CASSHRLSRDGYPIAEAFF
TRBD2	many	TRBV29-1	TRBJ2-7	TGCAGCGTCCATTTACAGGTAGCGGGAGGGCCTCGAACCTACGAGCAGTACTTC	CSVHLQVAGGPRTYEQYF
TRBD2	.	TRBV28	TRBJ2-5	TGTGCCAGCAGCCCGCCCGGGGGACTAGCGGGAGGCCCAAAAGAGACCCAGTACTTC	CASSPPGGLAGGPKETQYF
TRBD2	.	TRBV9	TRBJ2-1	TGTGCCAGCAGCGTAGTTGTAGCGGGAGGCTACAATGAGCAGTTCTTC	CASSVVVAGGYNEQFF
TRBD1	few	TRBV12-3/TRBV12-4	TRBJ1-1	TGTGCCAGCAGTTTAGCGGGACAGGGGGCATTTACTGAAGCTTTCTTT	CASSLAGQGAFTEAFF